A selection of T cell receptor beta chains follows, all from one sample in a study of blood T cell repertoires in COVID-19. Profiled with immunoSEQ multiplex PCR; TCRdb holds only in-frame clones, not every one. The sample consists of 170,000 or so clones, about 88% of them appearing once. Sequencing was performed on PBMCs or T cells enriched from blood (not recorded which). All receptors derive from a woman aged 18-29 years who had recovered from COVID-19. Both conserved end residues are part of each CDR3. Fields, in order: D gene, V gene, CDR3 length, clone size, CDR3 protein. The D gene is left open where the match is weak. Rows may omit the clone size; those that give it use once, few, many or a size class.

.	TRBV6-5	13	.	CASSLKEGNEQFF
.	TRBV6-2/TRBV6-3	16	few	CASSPSVGHLNTEAFF
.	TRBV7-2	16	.	CASSLDRVVRGNTIYF
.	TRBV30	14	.	CAWSVTRQADGYTF
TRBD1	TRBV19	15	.	CASSSGTGVKETQYF
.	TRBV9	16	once	CASSVVGLEPGGTQYF
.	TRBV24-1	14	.	CATSDWPGANVLTF
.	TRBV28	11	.	CASSLRQVQYF
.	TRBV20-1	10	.	CSAGVRGYTF
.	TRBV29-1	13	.	CSVEEGGRKGYTF
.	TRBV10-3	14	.	CAAVGSLGSTEAFF
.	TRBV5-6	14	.	CASSLTSQGNKQYF
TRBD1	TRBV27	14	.	CASSSRTGNTEAFF
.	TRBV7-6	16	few	CASSSPTTGNTEKLFF
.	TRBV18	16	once	CASSLNMQDSRSEQYF
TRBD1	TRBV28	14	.	CAIRRTGGWNEQFF
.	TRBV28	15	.	CGCYKKGVAKNIQYF